This T cell receptor beta chain was retrieved from a study of blood T cell repertoires in COVID-19. Study as a whole: Whether acute or convalescent, the COVID-19 samples came from the United States, Italy and Spain.

This CDR3 is 13 amino acids long. Germline CDR1 is SQVTM and CDR2 is ANQGSEA. As processed by the authors: Reference gene primer amplification in the assay estimated nucleated cell counts. Method: immunoSEQ multiplex PCR; TCRdb's copy keeps in-frame clones and lacks some. That table supplies the V and J calls and clone size; D and trimming were determined from the DNA. Among roughly 120,000 clones, about 90% were seen once, and the ten largest hold 25% to 30%. V is TRBV29-1 and J is TRBJ2-5, with TRBD2 matching over 8 bases. The material sequenced was peripheral blood. The sequence derives from a woman aged 70 to 79 with acute or convalescent COVID-19. The DNA for the CDR3 is TGCAGTGGTCGTGGCGGGGGGTTAGAGACCCAGTACTTC. The encoded protein is CSGRGGGLETQYF.